This entry lists 22 T cell receptor beta chains sequenced from one sample in a study of T-cell reconstitution after alpha-beta-depleted transplantation in children. Unique molecular identifiers were built into the TCRbeta library. One entry per CDR3 protein results from TCRdb running MiXCR on the PCR reads. The data hold about 190,000 distinct CDR3 sequences, with less than 8% observed a single time. Sequencing used PBMCs from the stem cell graft donor, obtained from the stem cell graft. Every receptor here comes from a human donor who donated a stem cell graft to a child with Wiskott-Aldrich syndrome.

Many counts were recorded for this clonotype. J is TRBJ2-7 and V is TRBV13, with no clear D. The V and J ends lost 0 bases and 3 bases respectively, with 12 bases between them. The CDR3 contains 15 residues. The germline V gene encodes CDR1 PRHDT and CDR2 FYEKMQ (reference sequence). CDR3 nucleotide sequence: TGTGCCAGCAGCTTAGGGGCAGGCTCCTTCTACGAGCAGTACTTC. It specifies CASSLGAGSFYEQYF.

This clonotype was recorded many times. The genes are TRBV2 and TRBJ2-3; tentatively, D is TRBD2 (5 bases). This CDR3 spans 15 amino acids. V was clipped by 2 bases and J by 2 bases, with 11 bases between them. Germline V gene sequence: CDR1 SNHLY, CDR2 FYNNEI. The chain's CDR3 is CASSEWEKLTDTQYF. The CDR3 coding sequence is TGTGCCAGCAGTGAATGGGAGAAACTCACAGATACGCAGTATTTT.

In this sample, this clonotype turned up many times. The V gene is TRBV10-3, the J gene TRBJ2-3; the match to TRBD1 covers 8 bases. The CDR3 extends over 14 amino acids. Trimming cost V 3 bases and J 4 bases; bases outside gene matches: 3. Germline-derived CDR1 and CDR2 are ENHRY and SYGVKD. This CDR3 reads CAISDRGPADTQYF. CDR3 DNA sequence: TGTGCCATCAGTGACAGGGGGCCCGCAGATACGCAGTATTTT.

This clonotype was seen repeatedly, ten times or more. The gene calls are TRBV20-1 and TRBJ1-2; 7 nucleotides line up with TRBD1. The CDR3 length is 13 residues. After removal of 1 base from V and 4 bases from J, the junction contained 3 bases not matched to a gene. Germline assignment: CDR1 DFQATT and CDR2 SNEGSKA (reference sequence). CDR3 DNA: TGCAGTGCTAGAGGGTGGACAGGCTATGGCTACACCTTC. It encodes CSARGWTGYGYTF.

This clonotype was observed at least ten times. CDR3 in DNA: TGTGCCAGCAGCCGACGAAACGCCCGGGACAGGGGCACAGATACGCAGTATTTT. It specifies CASSRRNARDRGTDTQYF. The J gene is TRBJ2-3, the V gene TRBV11-1; 9 bases map to TRBD1. Trimming cost V 5 bases and J 1 base; bases outside gene matches: 13. The CDR3 is 18 residues long. Germline CDR1 reads SGHAT; CDR2 reads FQDESV (reference sequence).

V gene TRBV20-1 combines with J gene TRBJ1-5, with 8 bases identical to TRBD1. This CDR3 has 17 amino acids. Looked up from germline, CDR1 is DFQATT and CDR2 is SNEGSKA (reference sequence). Losses at the gene ends were 5 bases for V and 4 bases for J; bases not matched to a gene: 16. The CDR3: CSAYAAGGPRGNQPQHF. DNA for the CDR3: TGCAGTGCTTACGCGGCAGGGGGCCCGAGAGGGAATCAGCCCCAGCATTTT.

The sample holds a few counts of this clonotype. The chain combines TRBV7-6 with TRBJ1-6; D perhaps matches TRBD1 (6 bases). CDR1 SGHVS and CDR2 FNYEAQ come from the germline V gene. V was shortened by 2 bases and J by 0 bases, with 11 bases between the two germline ends. The CDR3 is 17 amino acids. CDR3: CASSLNQGSSYNSPLHF. Here the CDR3 DNA reads TGTGCCAGCAGCTTAAATCAGGGGAGCTCCTATAATTCACCCCTCCACTTT.

The table lists this clonotype with many counts. CDR3 sequence: CASSFGPKNIQYF. CDR3 in DNA: TGTGCCAGCAGTTTCGGGCCCAAAAACATTCAGTACTTC. The V call is TRBV12-3 or TRBV12-4, the J call TRBJ2-4, with D hard to call. This CDR3 spans 13 amino acids. V was clipped by 3 bases and J by 2 bases, with 5 bases between them.

The V and J genes are TRBV7-7 and TRBJ2-7; tentative D call: TRBD2 (5 bases). The CDR3 loop spans 13 amino acids. Trimming removed 6 bases from V and 6 bases from J, with 15 bases in between. Germline CDR1 is SSHAT and CDR2 is FNYEAQ (reference sequence). In DNA, the CDR3 is TGTGCCAGCAGTCCCGACTATAACAGCGAGCAGTACTTC. Amino acids: CASSPDYNSEQYF.

Ten or more counts support this clonotype. V and J are TRBV10-3 and TRBJ1-2; the D is unclear. V lost 5 bases to trimming and J lost 8 bases, with 9 bases between them. Germline CDR1 and CDR2: ENHRY and SYGVKD. The CDR3 sequence is 11 residues long. The chain's CDR3 is CAISQSSGYTF. The CDR3 DNA follows: TGTGCCATCAGTCAATCCTCGGGCTACACCTTC.

Ten or more counts support this clonotype. The V and J genes are TRBV12-3 or TRBV12-4 and TRBJ1-1, with 11 bases lining up with TRBD1. CDR3 length: 16 residues. V dropped 6 bases and J dropped 2; count of bases not matched to a gene: 8. Here the CDR3 reads CASSRGQGARNTEAFF. CDR3 bases: TGTGCCAGCAGCCGAGGACAGGGGGCAAGAAACACTGAAGCTTTCTTT.

This clonotype was counted many times. The J gene is TRBJ2-2, the V gene TRBV12-3 or TRBV12-4; 7 bases align to TRBD2. J gave up 4 bases and V 5 bases, and 4 bases lay outside the gene matches. The CDR3 contains 14 residues. The CDR3 DNA is TGTGCCAGCAGTGGGACTATTCTCACCGGGGAGCTGTTTTTT. Amino acid sequence: CASSGTILTGELFF.

This clonotype occurred many times. The chain employs TRBV5-1 and TRBJ2-3, with 10 positions matching TRBD2. The V gene end was trimmed by 0 bases and the J gene end by 4 bases; junction bases not matched to a gene: 5. This CDR3 has 16 residues. The germline V gene has CDR1 SGHRS and CDR2 YFSETQ. The CDR3 sequence is CASSLALAGESDTQYF. The DNA for the CDR3 is TGCGCCAGCAGCTTGGCGCTAGCGGGAGAGTCAGATACGCAGTATTTT. Full variable domain (missing parts from reference TRBV5-1 and TRBJ2-3): KAGVTQTPRYLIKTRGQQVTLSCSPISGHRSVSWYQQTPGQGLQFLFEYFSETQRNKGNFPGRFSGRQFSNSRSEMNVSTLELGDSALYLCASSLALAGESDTQYFGPGTRLTVL.

This clonotype was counted at least ten times. The rearrangement uses TRBV11-2 and TRBJ2-1; D may be TRBD1 or TRBD2 (7 bases each). The CDR3 is 17 amino acids. Germline assignment: CDR1 SGHAT and CDR2 FQNNGV. V was trimmed by 0 bases and J by 8 bases, leaving 20 bases between them. CDR3 bases: TGTGCCAGCAGCTTAGATATTAGACAGGGAGGGAAGCATGAGCAGTTCTTC. Its translation is CASSLDIRQGGKHEQFF.

This clonotype was seen at least ten times. The J gene is TRBJ2-3, the V gene TRBV5-1; D unresolved. This CDR3 region has 15 residues. Germline V lookup: CDR1 SGHRS, CDR2 YFSETQ. Deletions cut 1 base from V and 4 bases from J, with 13 bases between. The CDR3: CASSLTPNAPDTQYF. The CDR3 nucleotides read TGCGCCAGCAGCTTGACCCCTAACGCCCCAGATACGCAGTATTTT.

This clonotype has at least ten counts. V and J are TRBV5-5 and TRBJ2-7; possibly TRBD2 for D (6 bases). Germline V gene lookup returns CDR1 SGHKS and CDR2 YYEKEE (reference sequence). This CDR3 comprises 15 residues. V lost 2 bases to trimming and J lost 6 bases, with 18 bases between them. CDR3 in DNA: TGTGCCAGCAGCTTTATCCCTGACGGAGGGCCCGAGCAGTACTTC. Its translation: CASSFIPDGGPEQYF.

This clonotype came up many times. The rearrangement links TRBV7-2 to TRBJ2-1, with TRBD1 as a possible D gene (5 bases). The CDR3 loop spans 15 amino acids. Trimming took 6 bases from V and 7 from J, leaving 19 bases between them. Germline V gene sequence: CDR1 SGHTA, CDR2 FQGNSA. The CDR3, as DNA: TGTGCCAGCAGATCCGGACAAGGGGTTGGGAATGAGCAGTTCTTC. Protein product: CASRSGQGVGNEQFF.

V gene TRBV5-1 combines with J gene TRBJ2-1; the D gene is possibly TRBD1 (6 bases). This CDR3 is built from 12 residues. V lost 2 bases to trimming and J lost 10 bases, with 10 bases between them. From germline, CDR1 is SGHRS and CDR2 YFSETQ. The CDR3 loop is CASSFADREQFF. CDR3 nucleotides: TGCGCCAGCAGCTTCGCTGACAGGGAGCAGTTCTTC.

This clonotype was counted many times. This chain connects TRBV12-3 or TRBV12-4 to TRBJ1-5, with D uncertain. Trimming took off 4 bases at V and 2 bases at J, with 6 bases between the two ends. The CDR3 is made up of 13 amino acids. CDR3: CASSSRGNQPQHF. DNA for the CDR3: TGTGCCAGCAGTTCACGAGGCAATCAGCCCCAGCATTTT.

The chain links TRBV5-1 to TRBJ2-2, with 14 bases fitting TRBD2. The CDR3 is 19 amino acids. With 4 bases clipped from V and 4 bases from J, the junction kept 12 bases outside the gene matches. CDR1 SGHRS and CDR2 YFSETQ come from the germline V gene. The CDR3 DNA reads TGCGCCAGCAGCCATGGCGGGACTAGCGGGAGAGGTGGCACCGGGGAGCTGTTTTTT. Protein product: CASSHGGTSGRGGTGELFF.

This chain connects TRBV30 to TRBJ2-7; D possibly corresponds to TRBD1 (6 bases). Germline loops: CDR1 GTSNPN, CDR2 SVGIG (reference sequence). The germline V and J ends were trimmed by 1 base and 7 bases, with 11 bases remaining between them. CDR3 length: 12 amino acids. The CDR3 protein is CAWSAIRGEQYF. Written as DNA, the CDR3 is TGTGCCTGGAGTGCTATAAGGGGGGAGCAGTACTTC.

This clonotype was detected a few times. The chain uses TRBV5-1 and TRBJ2-7; 11 nucleotides line up with TRBD1. Trimming cost V 0 bases and J 3 bases; bases outside gene matches: 5. Germline assignment: CDR1 SGHRS and CDR2 YFSETQ. This CDR3 comprises 16 residues. For the CDR3, the DNA is TGCGCCAGCAGCTTGGGGACAGGGGGCCGATTCTACGAGCAGTACTTC. Protein sequence: CASSLGTGGRFYEQYF.